This paragraph reports one T cell receptor beta chain. The antigen remains unidentified. V shed 2 bases and J shed 3 bases, with 14 bases lying between them. CDR3 length: 15 amino acids. Germline CDR1 reads WNHNN; CDR2 reads SYGVQD (reference sequence). Analyses pooled second doses at about 4 or about 12 weeks. Some clones are missing from TCRdb's copy, which holds only in-frame ones; the method was immunoSEQ multiplex PCR. This sample yields about 160,000 clones, of which more than 80% are seen a single time; about 3.3% belongs to the top ten. This record belongs to a study of T cell responses to AZD1222 COVID-19 vaccine. General observations from the study: The repertoires were collected only after the peak T cell response. Females made up more of the donors, who were largely white British, and clonal diversity may have come out too low. An increase in Spike-specific TCR breadth and depth was observed after two AZD1222 doses.

The sequencing used peripheral blood, collected 28 days after the second AZD1222 dose. The J gene is TRBJ2-7, the V gene TRBV10-1; a possible D gene is TRBD2 (6 bases). This clonotype originated in an adult who received the AZD1222 COVID-19 vaccine. As DNA, the CDR3 is TGCGCCAGCAGTGAGAGGGCGGGACCGCTCTACGAGCAGTACTTC. This translates into CASSERAGPLYEQYF.